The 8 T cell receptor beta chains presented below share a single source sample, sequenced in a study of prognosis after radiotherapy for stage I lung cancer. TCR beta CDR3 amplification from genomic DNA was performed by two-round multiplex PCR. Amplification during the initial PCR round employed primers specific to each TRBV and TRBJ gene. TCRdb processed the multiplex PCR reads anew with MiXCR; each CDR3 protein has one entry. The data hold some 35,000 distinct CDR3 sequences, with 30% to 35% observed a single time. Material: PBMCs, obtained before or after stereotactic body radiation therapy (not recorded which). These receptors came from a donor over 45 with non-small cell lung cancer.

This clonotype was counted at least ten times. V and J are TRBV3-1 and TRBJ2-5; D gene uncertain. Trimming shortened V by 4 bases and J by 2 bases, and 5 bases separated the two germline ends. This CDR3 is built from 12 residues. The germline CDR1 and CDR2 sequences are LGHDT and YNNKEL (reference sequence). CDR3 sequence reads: CASSLRQETQYF. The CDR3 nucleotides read TGTGCCAGCAGCCTCAGACAAGAGACCCAGTACTTC.

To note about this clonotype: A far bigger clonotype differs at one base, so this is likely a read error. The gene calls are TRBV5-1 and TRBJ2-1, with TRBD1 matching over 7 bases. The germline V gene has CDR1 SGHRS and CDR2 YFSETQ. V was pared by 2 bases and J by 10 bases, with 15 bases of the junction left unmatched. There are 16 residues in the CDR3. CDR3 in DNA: TGCGCCAGCAGCTTTCTCGGGCCGACAGGGATCGACGAGCAGTTCTTC. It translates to CASSFLGPTGIDEQFF.

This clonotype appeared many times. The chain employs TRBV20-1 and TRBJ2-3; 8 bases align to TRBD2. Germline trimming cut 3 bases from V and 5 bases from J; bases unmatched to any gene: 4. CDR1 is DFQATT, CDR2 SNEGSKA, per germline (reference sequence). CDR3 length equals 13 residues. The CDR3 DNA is TGCAGTGCTAGCGGGAGGGCTGGAGATACGCAGTATTTT. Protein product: CSASGRAGDTQYF.

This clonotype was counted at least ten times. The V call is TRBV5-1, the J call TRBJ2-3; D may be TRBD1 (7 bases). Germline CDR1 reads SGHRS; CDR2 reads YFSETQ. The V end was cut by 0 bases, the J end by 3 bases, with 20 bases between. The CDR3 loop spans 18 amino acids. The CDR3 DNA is TGCGCCAGCAGCTTGGCGAACAGGGGAGGAGTTATAACAGATACGCAGTATTTT. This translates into CASSLANRGGVITDTQYF. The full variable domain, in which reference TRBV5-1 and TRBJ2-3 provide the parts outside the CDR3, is KAGVTQTPRYLIKTRGQQVTLSCSPISGHRSVSWYQQTPGQGLQFLFEYFSETQRNKGNFPGRFSGRQFSNSRSEMNVSTLELGDSALYLCASSLANRGGVITDTQYFGPGTRLTVL.

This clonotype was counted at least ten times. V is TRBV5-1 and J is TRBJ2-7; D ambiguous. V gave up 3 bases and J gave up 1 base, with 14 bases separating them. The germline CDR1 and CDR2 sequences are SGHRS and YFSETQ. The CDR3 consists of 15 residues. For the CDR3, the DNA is TGCGCCAGCAGCTGGGCAAGATCGAGTTCCTACGAGCAGTACTTC. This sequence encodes CASSWARSSSYEQYF.

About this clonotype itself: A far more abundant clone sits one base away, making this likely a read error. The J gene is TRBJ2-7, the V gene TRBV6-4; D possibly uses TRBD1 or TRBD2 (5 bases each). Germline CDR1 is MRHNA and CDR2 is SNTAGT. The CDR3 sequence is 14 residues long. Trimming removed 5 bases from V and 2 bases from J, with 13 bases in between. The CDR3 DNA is TGTGCCAGCAGTAAACCGGGACGGACCTACGAGCAGTACTTC. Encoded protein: CASSKPGRTYEQYF.

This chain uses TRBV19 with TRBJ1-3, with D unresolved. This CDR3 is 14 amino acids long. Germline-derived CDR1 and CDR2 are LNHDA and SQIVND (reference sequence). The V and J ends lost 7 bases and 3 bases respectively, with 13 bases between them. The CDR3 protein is CASTSIGNGNTIYF. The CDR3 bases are TGTGCCAGTACCTCGATAGGTAATGGAAACACCATATATTTT. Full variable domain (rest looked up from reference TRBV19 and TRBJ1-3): DGGITQSPKYLFRKEGQNVTLSCEQNLNHDAMYWYRQDPGQGLRLIYYSQIVNDFQKGDIAEGYSVSREKKESFPLTVTSAQKNPTAFYLCASTSIGNGNTIYFGEGSWLTVV.

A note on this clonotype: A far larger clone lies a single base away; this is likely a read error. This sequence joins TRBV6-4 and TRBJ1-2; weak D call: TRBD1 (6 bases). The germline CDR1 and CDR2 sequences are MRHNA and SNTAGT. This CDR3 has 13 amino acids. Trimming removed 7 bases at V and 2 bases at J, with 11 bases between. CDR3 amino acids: CASIPTGNYGYTF. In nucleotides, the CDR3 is TGTGCCAGCATACCAACAGGGAACTATGGCTACACCTTC.